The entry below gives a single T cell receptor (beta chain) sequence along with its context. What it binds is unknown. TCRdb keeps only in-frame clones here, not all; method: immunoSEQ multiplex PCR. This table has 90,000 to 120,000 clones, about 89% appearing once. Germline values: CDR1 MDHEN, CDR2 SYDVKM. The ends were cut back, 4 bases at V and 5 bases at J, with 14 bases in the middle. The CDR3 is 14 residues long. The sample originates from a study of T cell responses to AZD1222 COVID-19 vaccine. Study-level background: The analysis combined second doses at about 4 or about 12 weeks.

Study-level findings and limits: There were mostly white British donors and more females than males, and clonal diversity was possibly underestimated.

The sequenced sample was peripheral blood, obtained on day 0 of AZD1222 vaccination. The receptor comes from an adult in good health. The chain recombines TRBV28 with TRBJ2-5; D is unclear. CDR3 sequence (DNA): TGTGCCAGCAGTTCTGGGCCTTTTGGGGAGACCCAGTACTTC. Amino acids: CASSSGPFGETQYF.